The present entry profiles one T cell receptor beta chain with its context. This sample is part of a study of cytomegalovirus exposure and HLA in healthy donors. Primers included in the PCR were 60 Vbeta and 13 Jbeta primers. Data came from immunoSEQ multiplex PCR; TCRdb stores just in-frame clones and leaves some out. The data contain under 250,000 clones, about 81% of them singletons. At sampling all donors were nominally healthy, likely with unrecorded immune exposures. The sequence came from a woman in her fifties or sixties in good health and CMV-seropositive. The source material was PBMCs.

The CDR3 region is CASKAGEGSGYTF. The CDR3 nucleotides read TGTGCCTCAAAGGCAGGGGAAGGTTCTGGCTACACCTTC. The chain employs TRBV2 and TRBJ1-2, with a tentative D call TRBD1 (6 bases). This CDR3 contains 13 residues. V was pared by 11 bases and J by 7 bases, with 20 bases between. CDR1 and CDR2 (germline): SNHLY, FYNNEI.